This TCR beta chain was sequenced in a study of patients and donors after allogeneic stem cell transplantation. MiXCR, applied by TCRdb to the RT-PCR reads, yields one record per CDR3 protein. Among roughly 880,000 distinct CDR3 sequences listed, approximately 19% were seen once. This CDR3 is 16 amino acids long. The germline V gene has CDR1 LGHDT and CDR2 YNNKEL (reference sequence). V was clipped by 0 bases and J by 1 base, with 13 bases between them. This sequence was found in a human donor who was either an allogeneic HSCT recipient or a stem cell or donor lymphocyte infusion donor (not recorded which). It is not recorded whose cells these are; they may come from a transplant donor. Sequencing was done on a sample of blood, either unsorted or a sorted T cell fraction (not recorded which). The chain combines TRBV3-1 with TRBJ2-7; unclear D gene. The CDR3 DNA sequence: TGTGCCAGCAGCCAAGATCTAAGAAGGAGATCCTACGAGCAGTACTTC. Its translation: CASSQDLRRRSYEQYF.